The 7 T cell receptor beta chains reported below all come from one sample, sequenced in a study of cytomegalovirus exposure and HLA in healthy donors. The repertoire was sequenced with immunoSEQ multiplex PCR; TCRdb's copy has only in-frame clones and lacks some. The sample records tens of thousands of clones, approximately 93% being singletons. Sequenced input: PBMCs. The receptor source for this set is a woman under 30 in good health and CMV-seropositive.

V gene TRBV6-1 combines with J gene TRBJ1-1, with 8 bases matching TRBD1. V shed 2 bases, J shed 3 bases, and the junction held 8 bases outside the gene matches. Looked up from germline, CDR1 is MNHNS and CDR2 is SASEGT. The CDR3 is made up of 16 amino acids. CDR3 residues: CASSERPGQGYTEAFF. The CDR3 DNA reads as TGTGCCAGCAGTGAACGGCCCGGACAGGGTTACACTGAAGCTTTCTTT.

The chain employs TRBV28 and TRBJ2-7; TRBD2 might be the D (5 bases). V was pared by 4 bases and J by 3 bases, with 10 bases between. CDR1 and CDR2 from the germline V gene are MDHEN and SYDVKM. The CDR3 covers 13 residues. In DNA, the CDR3 is TGTGCCAGCAGTTCTTTAAGCGGCTACGAGCAGTACTTC. It codes for CASSSLSGYEQYF.

In this sample, this clone turned up once. The J gene is TRBJ1-6, the V gene TRBV4-2, with a possible D match to TRBD1 (5 bases). CDR1 is LGHNA and CDR2 is YNFKEQ in the germline V gene. Trimming cost V 0 bases and J 7 bases, with 10 bases left between them. There are 15 residues in the CDR3. CDR3 bases: TGTGCCAGCAGCCAAGATGCAGGGCGAAATTCACCCCTCCACTTT. It specifies CASSQDAGRNSPLHF.

This rearrangement joins TRBV5-1 to TRBJ2-7; possible D gene TRBD2, 6 bases. The CDR3 totals 14 residues. V was cut by 0 bases and J by 4 bases, with 11 bases left in between. Germline-derived CDR1 and CDR2 are SGHRS and YFSETQ. This CDR3 is CASSLGGGRYEQYF. The CDR3 DNA reads as TGCGCCAGCAGCTTGGGAGGAGGGCGTTACGAGCAGTACTTC. The entire variable domain, with the rest obtained from reference TRBV5-1 and TRBJ2-7, is as follows: KAGVTQTPRYLIKTRGQQVTLSCSPISGHRSVSWYQQTPGQGLQFLFEYFSETQRNKGNFPGRFSGRQFSNSRSEMNVSTLELGDSALYLCASSLGGGRYEQYFGPGTRLTVT.

The V and J genes are TRBV7-9 and TRBJ1-2; D not certain. V dropped 4 bases and J dropped 0 bases, with 3 bases sitting between them. Germline CDR1 is SEHNR and CDR2 is FQNEAQ (reference sequence). The CDR3 loop spans 12 amino acids. The CDR3 loop reads CASSSSNYGYTF. DNA for the CDR3: TGTGCCAGCAGCTCGTCTAACTATGGCTACACCTTC.

CDR3 DNA: TGTGCCAGCAGCCTACGAGGGACAGGGGATATTGGGTACGAGCAGTACTTC. As protein: CASSLRGTGDIGYEQYF. The chain uses TRBV11-2 and TRBJ2-7, with 10 bases aligning to TRBD1. CDR3 size: 17 residues. V dropped 5 bases and J dropped 4; count of bases not matched to a gene: 14. Looked up from germline, CDR1 is SGHAT and CDR2 is FQNNGV.

This chain links TRBV18 with TRBJ1-1; D not resolved. With 4 bases removed from V and 10 bases from J, the gap between germline ends came to 13 bases. Germline CDR1 and CDR2: KGHSH and LQKENI. This CDR3 is built from 12 residues. CDR3 in DNA: TGTGCCAGCTCACTCGGGGAAGGAGGAGCTTTCTTT. Its translation: CASSLGEGGAFF.